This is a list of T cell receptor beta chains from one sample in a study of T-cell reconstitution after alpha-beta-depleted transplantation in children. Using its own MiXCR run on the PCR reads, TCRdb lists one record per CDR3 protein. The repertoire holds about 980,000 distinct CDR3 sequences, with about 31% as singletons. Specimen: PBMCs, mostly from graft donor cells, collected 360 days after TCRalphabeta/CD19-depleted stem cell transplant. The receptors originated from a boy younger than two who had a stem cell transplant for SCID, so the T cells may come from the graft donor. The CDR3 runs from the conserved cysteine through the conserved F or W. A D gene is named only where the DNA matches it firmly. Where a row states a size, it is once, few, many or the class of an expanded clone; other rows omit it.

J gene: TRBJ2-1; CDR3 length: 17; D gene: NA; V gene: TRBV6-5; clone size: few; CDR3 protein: CASSYIFRSGGWDEQFF; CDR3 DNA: TGTGCCAGCAGTTATATTTTCCGGTCCGGCGGGTGGGATGAGCAGTTCTTC
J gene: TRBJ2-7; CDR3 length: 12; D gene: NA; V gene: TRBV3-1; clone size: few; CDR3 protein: CASSQMGDEQYF; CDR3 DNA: TGTGCCAGCAGCCAAATGGGGGACGAGCAGTACTTC
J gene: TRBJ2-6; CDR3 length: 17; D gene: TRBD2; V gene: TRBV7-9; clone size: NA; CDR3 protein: CASSLKRGTSGANVLTF; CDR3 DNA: TGTGCCAGCAGCTTAAAGCGGGGGACCTCTGGGGCCAACGTCCTGACTTTC
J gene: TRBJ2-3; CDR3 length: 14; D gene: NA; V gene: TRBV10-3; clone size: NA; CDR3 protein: CAIGGPKNTDTQYF; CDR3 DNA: TGTGCCATAGGAGGACCCAAAAACACAGATACGCAGTATTTT
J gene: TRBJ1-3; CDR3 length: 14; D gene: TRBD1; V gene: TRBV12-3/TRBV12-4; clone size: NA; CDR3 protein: CASSPSGGGNTIYF; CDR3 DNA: TGTGCCAGCAGTCCTTCAGGGGGTGGAAACACCATATATTTT
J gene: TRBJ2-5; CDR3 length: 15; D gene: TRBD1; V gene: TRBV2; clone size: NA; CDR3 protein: CASRRGPAPSETQYF; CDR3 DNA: TGTGCCAGCCGCAGGGGGCCCGCCCCGAGCGAGACCCAGTACTTC
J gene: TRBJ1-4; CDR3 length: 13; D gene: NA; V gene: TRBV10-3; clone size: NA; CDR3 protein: CAISERVDEKLFF; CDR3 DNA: TGTGCCATCAGTGAGCGGGTCGATGAAAAACTGTTTTTT
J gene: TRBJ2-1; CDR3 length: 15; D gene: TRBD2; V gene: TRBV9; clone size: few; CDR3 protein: CASSVLTSGNNEQFF; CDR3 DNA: TGTGCCAGCAGCGTACTGACTAGCGGAAACAATGAGCAGTTCTTC
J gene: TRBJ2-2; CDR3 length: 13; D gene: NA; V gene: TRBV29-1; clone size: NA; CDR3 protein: CSGAAENTGELFF; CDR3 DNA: TGCAGCGGGGCCGCAGAGAACACCGGGGAGCTGTTTTTT
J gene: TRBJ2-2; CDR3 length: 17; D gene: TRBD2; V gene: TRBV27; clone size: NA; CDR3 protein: CASSLPTSGRYTGELFF; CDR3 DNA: TGTGCCAGCAGTTTACCAACTAGCGGGAGATACACCGGGGAGCTGTTTTTT
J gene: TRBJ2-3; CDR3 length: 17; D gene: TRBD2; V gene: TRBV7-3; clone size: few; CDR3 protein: CASSLTGAGTTTDTQYF; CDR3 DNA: TGTGCCAGCAGCTTAACGGGTGCCGGGACTACCACAGATACGCAGTATTTT
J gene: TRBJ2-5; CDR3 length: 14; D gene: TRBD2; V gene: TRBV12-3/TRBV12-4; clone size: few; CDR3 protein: CASSWGGIQETQYF; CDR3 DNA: TGTGCCAGCAGTTGGGGGGGGATCCAAGAGACCCAGTACTTC
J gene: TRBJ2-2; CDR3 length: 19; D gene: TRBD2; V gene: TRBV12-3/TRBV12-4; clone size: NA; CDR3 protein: CASITSPPTSEGNTGELFF; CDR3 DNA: TGTGCCAGCATTACTAGTCCCCCAACTAGCGAGGGTAACACCGGGGAGCTGTTTTTT
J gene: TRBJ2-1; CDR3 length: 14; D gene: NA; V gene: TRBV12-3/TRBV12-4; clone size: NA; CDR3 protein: CASSTKGMYNEQFF; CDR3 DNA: TGTGCCAGCAGTACCAAAGGGATGTACAATGAGCAGTTCTTC
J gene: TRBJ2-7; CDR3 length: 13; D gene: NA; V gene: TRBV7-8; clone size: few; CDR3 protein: CASSLWATYEQYF; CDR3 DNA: TGTGCCAGCAGCTTATGGGCCACCTACGAGCAGTACTTC
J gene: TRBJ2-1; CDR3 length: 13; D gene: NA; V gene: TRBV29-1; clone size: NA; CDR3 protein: CSARHRVSNEQFF; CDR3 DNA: TGCAGCGCCCGGCACAGGGTTTCCAATGAGCAGTTCTTC
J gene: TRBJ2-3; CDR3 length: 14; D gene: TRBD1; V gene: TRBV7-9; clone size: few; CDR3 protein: CASSLGRAGTGEYF; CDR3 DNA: TGTGCCAGCAGCTTAGGTCGAGCCGGGACAGGGGAGTATTTT
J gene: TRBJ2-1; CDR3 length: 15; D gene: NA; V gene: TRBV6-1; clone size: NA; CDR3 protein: CASSDPRGPYNEQFF; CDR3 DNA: TGTGCCAGCAGCGACCCGCGGGGACCTTACAATGAGCAGTTCTTC
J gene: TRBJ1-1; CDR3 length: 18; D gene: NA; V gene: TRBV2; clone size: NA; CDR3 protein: CASSESGGGGTWNTEAFF; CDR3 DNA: TGTGCCAGCAGTGAGTCCGGGGGCGGCGGAACATGGAACACTGAAGCTTTCTTT